The 13 T cell receptor beta chains reported below all come from one sample, sequenced in a study of beta chain features in type 1 diabetes. The isolated RNA, all of it, was reverse transcribed, so expressed TCRB transcripts were what got sequenced. Only in-frame clones appear in the TCRdb table, and some are missing; sequencing was by immunoSEQ multiplex PCR. Of some 160,000 clones listed, approximately 9.1% are singletons. Sequenced sample: central memory CD4+ T cells from blood. The receptors here all came from a woman aged 18-29 years in good health.

This clone was detected a few times. V gene TRBV6-5 combines with J gene TRBJ2-6; D call uncertain. Germline V gives CDR1 MNHEY, CDR2 SVGAGI. Trimming stripped 0 bases from V and 0 bases from J, with 6 bases between. The CDR3 covers 16 residues. The CDR3 DNA sequence: TGTGCCAGCAGTTACTCGATACTCTCTGGGGCCAACGTCCTGACTTTC. This codes for CASSYSILSGANVLTF.

The chain recombines TRBV30 with TRBJ1-1, with TRBD1 as a possible D gene (5 bases). The V and J ends lost 2 bases and 4 bases respectively, with 11 bases between them. CDR1 GTSNPN and CDR2 SVGIG come from the germline V gene (reference sequence). The CDR3 spans 13 residues. The DNA for the CDR3 is TGTGCCTGGAGTCTGGGACTAACCACTGAAGCTTTCTTT. It is translated as CAWSLGLTTEAFF.

This clone was seen many times. The rearrangement links TRBV7-2 to TRBJ2-3, with D possibly being TRBD1 (6 bases). Per the germline V gene, CDR1 is SGHTA and CDR2 is FQGNSA. CDR3 length: 14 amino acids. Trimming pared 5 bases from V and 5 bases from J, leaving 14 bases between. In DNA form, the CDR3 reads TGTGCCAGCAGCCCGACGTACAGGGAAGATACGCAGTATTTT. This gives the protein CASSPTYREDTQYF.

The chain is built from TRBV6-5 and TRBJ1-2; D uncertain. CDR3 length: 14 amino acids. The V end lost 6 bases, the J end lost 4 bases, and 15 bases lay between the germline ends. Germline V gene lookup returns CDR1 MNHEY and CDR2 SVGAGI. DNA of the CDR3: TGTGCCAGCAGCCGAGCTCAGGTCCTCTATGGCTACACCTTC. Translated: CASSRAQVLYGYTF.

The rearrangement uses TRBV7-3 and TRBJ2-6, with 12 bases identical to TRBD1. This CDR3 has 18 residues. J lost 3 bases, V lost 5 bases, and 8 bases had no gene match. Germline V gene data show CDR1 as SGHTA and CDR2 as FQGTGA. The CDR3 reads CASSPRGQGAHGANVLTF. CDR3 bases: TGTGCCAGCAGCCCTCGGGGACAGGGGGCGCATGGGGCCAACGTCCTGACTTTC.

This chain connects TRBV5-6 to TRBJ2-1, with 11 bases matching TRBD2. The CDR3 totals 14 residues. The germline V gene encodes CDR1 SGHDT and CDR2 YYEEEE. V lost 4 bases, J lost 14 bases, and 11 bases stayed unmatched. The CDR3 sequence is CASSLLAGGTREFF. The CDR3 bases are TGTGCCAGCAGCCTATTAGCGGGAGGGACTCGTGAGTTCTTC.

This clone was found a few times. The chain recombines TRBV5-6 with TRBJ1-6; D possibly corresponds to TRBD1 (6 bases). Germline V gives CDR1 SGHDT, CDR2 YYEEEE. The V end was cut by 3 bases, the J end by 14 bases, with 21 bases between. The CDR3 consists of 15 residues. The DNA of the CDR3 is TGTGCCAGCAGCTCCCGGGGGGCCGCAGATGTTGCCCTCCACTTT. Its protein product is CASSSRGAADVALHF.

This clone has more than one count but fewer than ten. The rearrangement joins TRBV7-9 to TRBJ2-2; weak D call: TRBD1 (6 bases). Germline-derived CDR1 and CDR2 are SEHNR and FQNEAQ (reference sequence). Trimming cost V 6 bases and J 7 bases, with 12 bases left between them. The CDR3 has 13 residues. CDR3 region: CASSTGFRGELFF. The DNA for the CDR3 is TGTGCCAGCAGTACAGGGTTTCGCGGGGAGCTGTTTTTT.

V is TRBV5-4 and J is TRBJ1-2, with 7 nucleotides matching TRBD1. CDR3 length: 16 amino acids. Germline V gene lookup returns CDR1 SGHNT and CDR2 YYREEE (reference sequence). The junction had 13 bases not matched to a gene; V was cut back by 4 bases and J by 4 bases. CDR3 DNA sequence: TGTGCCAGCAGCCCCGACCCCAGGGGGGCGAGCTATGGCTACACCTTC. Protein sequence: CASSPDPRGASYGYTF. Complete variable domain (other parts from reference TRBV5-4 and TRBJ1-2): ETGVTQSPTHLIKTRGQQVTLRCSSQSGHNTVSWYQQALGQGPQFIFQYYREEENGRGNFPPRFSGLQFPNYSSELNVNALELDDSALYLCASSPDPRGASYGYTFGSGTRLTVV.

This clone has a handful of counts. The rearrangement joins TRBV6-1 to TRBJ1-2, with a tentative D call TRBD1 (5 bases). V was trimmed by 7 bases and J by 3 bases, leaving 12 bases between them. The CDR3 totals 13 residues. Germline V CDR1 and CDR2: MNHNS, SASEGT. CDR3 sequence: CASIQGDYYGYTF. Written as DNA, the CDR3 is TGTGCCAGCATCCAAGGGGACTACTATGGCTACACCTTC.

This clone was seen only a few times. The chain joins TRBV7-2 to TRBJ1-1; D uncertain. The CDR3 has 14 residues. Germline-derived CDR1 and CDR2 are SGHTA and FQGNSA. Trimming removed 2 bases from V and 0 bases from J, with 7 bases in between. DNA of the CDR3: TGTGCCAGCAGCTTATACAGTCTGAACACTGAAGCTTTCTTT. It encodes CASSLYSLNTEAFF.

The chain joins TRBV30 to TRBJ1-5; perhaps TRBD1 as D (5 bases). CDR1 and CDR2 from the germline V gene are GTSNPN and SVGIG (reference sequence). V shed 0 bases and J shed 2 bases, with 11 bases lying between them. The CDR3 totals 15 residues. The CDR3 coding sequence is TGTGCCTGGAGTGTCGGGGGTGGAGGCAATCAGCCCCAGCATTTT. Amino acid sequence: CAWSVGGGGNQPQHF.

The rearrangement joins TRBV20-1 to TRBJ2-2; 7 nucleotides align to TRBD2. Germline V gene sequence: CDR1 DFQATT, CDR2 SNEGSKA (reference sequence). Germline trimming cut 7 bases from V and 15 bases from J; bases unmatched to any gene: 11. The CDR3 covers 11 residues. CDR3 DNA: TGCAGTGTCTTGGACGACGGGGGGATGTTTTTT. Translation: CSVLDDGGMFF.